This record covers a single TCR beta chain. Its target is unknown. These data are taken from a study of early T cells in non-severe SARS-CoV-2 infection. Background on the study: Investigators sequenced bulk RNA drawn from unsorted whole blood, and chains remained unpaired.

Study-wide results and caveats: Reliance on VDJdb matching favored anti-spike CD8 responses; private and CD4 specificities were missed.

Researchers attached unique molecular identifiers to individual cDNA molecules. TCRdb re-called the 5' RACE reads through MiXCR, storing one row per CDR3 protein. The repertoire includes about 66,000 distinct CDR3 sequences, over 8% of them detected once, and 3% to 3.5% sits in the top ten. The germline gives CDR1 SEHNR, CDR2 FQNEAQ (reference sequence). Germline trimming cut 1 base from V and 10 bases from J; bases unmatched to any gene: 3. The CDR3 sequence is 14 residues long. V gene TRBV7-9 combines with J gene TRBJ1-6; the match to TRBD1 covers 8 bases. Material: whole blood. This receptor was obtained from an adult who was a healthcare worker with PCR-confirmed SARS-CoV-2 infection or an uninfected control (not recorded which). CDR3: CASSLGGQVSPLHF. The CDR3 region has the DNA TGTGCCAGCAGCTTAGGGGGACAGGTGTCACCCCTCCACTTT.